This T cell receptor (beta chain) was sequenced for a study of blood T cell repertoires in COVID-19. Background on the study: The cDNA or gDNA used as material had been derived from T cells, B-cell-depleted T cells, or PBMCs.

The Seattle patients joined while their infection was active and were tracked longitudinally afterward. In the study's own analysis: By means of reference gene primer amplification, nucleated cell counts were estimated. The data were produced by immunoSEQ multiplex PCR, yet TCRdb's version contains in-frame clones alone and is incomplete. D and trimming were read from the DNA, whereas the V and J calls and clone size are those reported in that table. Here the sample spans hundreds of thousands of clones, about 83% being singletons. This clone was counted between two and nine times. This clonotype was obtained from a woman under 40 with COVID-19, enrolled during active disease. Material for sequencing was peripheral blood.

CDR3 in DNA: TGCGCCAGCAGCCAAGATGGTGGAGAGACCTATGGCTACACCTTC. This encodes CASSQDGGETYGYTF. The chain joins TRBV4-3 to TRBJ1-2; the D is unclear. Trimming took 0 bases from V and 4 from J, leaving 12 bases between them. The CDR3 is 15 residues long. Germline-derived CDR1 and CDR2 are LGHNA and YSLEER.